This T cell receptor beta chain was profiled in a study of T cells in localized non-small cell lung cancer. Study-wide points: Uninvolved adjacent lung had higher T cell clonality than tumor and all other tissues.

Germline V lookup: CDR1 LGHNA, CDR2 YSLEER. The CDR3 contains 16 residues. V lost 4 bases, J lost 4 bases, and 16 bases lay in between. Repertoires were generated with immunoSEQ multiplex PCR, while TCRdb's copy carries only in-frame clones and drops some. The table shows some 54,000 clones, with around 80% occurring only once. In regard to this clone: Its target is not known.

The sequences come from PBMCs, collected before any cancer treatment. V is TRBV4-3 and J is TRBJ2-2, with a tentative D call TRBD1 (5 bases). This clonotype was sampled from a woman aged 35-70 years with stage II lung adenocarcinoma. CDR3 sequence (DNA): TGCGCCAGCAGCCCCCAACCAGGGCTTGCCACCGGGGAGCTGTTTTTT. It translates to CASSPQPGLATGELFF.